This T cell receptor (beta chain) was recorded in a study of T cell responses to AZD1222 COVID-19 vaccine. Study-level information: Investigators merged groups given second doses at roughly 4 or roughly 12 weeks. General study points: Most donors were white British, females outnumbered males, and clonal diversity was possibly underestimated.

About this clone itself: The target antigen is unknown.

Trimming cost V 2 bases and J 8 bases, with 14 bases left between them. Germline values: CDR1 SGHKS, CDR2 YYEKEE (reference sequence). This CDR3 has 15 amino acids. Clones were sequenced by immunoSEQ multiplex PCR, and TCRdb holds only the in-frame ones, with some missing. The sample comprises 150,000 or so clones, about nine tenths of which are singletons, and around 1.3% rests with the top ten. The sample consisted of peripheral blood, taken on day 0 of AZD1222 vaccination. V gene TRBV5-5 combines with J gene TRBJ1-6; D may be TRBD1 (6 bases). The receptor was isolated from an adult in good health. CDR3 sequence: CASSFPDSRYSPLHF. For the CDR3, the DNA is TGTGCCAGCAGCTTTCCGGACAGCCGATATTCACCCCTCCACTTT.